This is a list of T cell receptor beta chains from one sample in a study of cytomegalovirus exposure and HLA in healthy donors. Libraries were prepared by immunoSEQ multiplex PCR; TCRdb keeps only in-frame clonotypes and omits some of them. This table holds approximately 160,000 clones, 75% to 80% found once. Sequencing was performed on PBMCs. These receptors all come from a male donor in good health and CMV-seronegative. CDR3s include the opening cysteine and the closing phenylalanine or tryptophan. A D gene is named only where the DNA matches it firmly. Not every row has a clone size; where given, it reads once, few, many or a size class.

TRBJ2-5,-,TRBV19,TRBD2,TGTGCCAGTAGAGGGGGACTAGCGGGGATCCAAGAGACCCAGTACTTC,CASRGGLAGIQETQYF
TRBJ2-1,-,TRBV7-2,TRBD2,TGTGCCAGCAGCTTACAAGGTCTAGCGGGAATGGGTGAGCAGTTCTTC,CASSLQGLAGMGEQFF
TRBJ2-7,once,TRBV9,-,TGTGCCAGCAGCGTAGTATACGAGCAGTACTTC,CASSVVYEQYF
TRBJ1-5,-,TRBV18,-,TGTGCCAGCTCATTACTAAGCGGGGCGTATCAGCCCCAGCATTTT,CASSLLSGAYQPQHF
TRBJ2-2,-,TRBV7-9,TRBD2,TGTGCCCCCCTTAGGCTAGCGGGTTCGAACACCGGGGAGCTGTTTTTT,CAPLRLAGSNTGELFF
TRBJ2-2,-,TRBV27,-,TGTGCCAGCAGTTACAGTCCGAACACCGGGGAGCTGTTTTTT,CASSYSPNTGELFF
TRBJ2-5,-,TRBV6-4,-,TGTGCCAGCAAGGAGGGCCGGCTAGCGAAACAGTACTTC,CASKEGRLAKQYF
TRBJ1-1,-,TRBV18,-,TGTGCCAGCTCACCACGGACTACCTCTGAAGCTTTCTTT,CASSPRTTSEAFF
TRBJ1-1,-,TRBV11-2,-,TGTGCCAGCAGCTTAGTGGCCGGCGGAAACACTGAAGCTTTCTTT,CASSLVAGGNTEAFF
TRBJ2-5,-,TRBV5-1,TRBD2,TGCGCCAGCAGCTTGGGACTAGCGGGAGGACAAGAGACCCAGTACTTC,CASSLGLAGGQETQYF
TRBJ1-1,few,TRBV19,TRBD1,TGTGCCAGTAGTATCGTCGACAGGGGGGCTTCTGAAGCTTTCTTT,CASSIVDRGASEAFF
TRBJ1-1,-,TRBV6-5,-,TGTGCCAGCAGTTACTCGGCCAGGGTTGACACTGAAGCTTTCTTT,CASSYSARVDTEAFF
TRBJ2-7,-,TRBV18,-,TGTGCCAGCTCACCTCAGTCAGGCGAGCAGTACTTC,CASSPQSGEQYF
TRBJ2-2,-,TRBV10-1,-,TGCGCCACAAGGGGCCGGGCCTCCACCGGGGAGCTGTTTTTT,CATRGRASTGELFF
TRBJ2-6,-,TRBV7-3,-,TGTGCCAGCAGCTTCTCCAGGGATGGGGCCAACGTCCTGACTTTC,CASSFSRDGANVLTF
TRBJ2-3,-,TRBV11-2,-,TGTGCCAGCAGCCCATACTCGCTCCGGGACACAGATACGCAGTATTTT,CASSPYSLRDTDTQYF
TRBJ2-1,-,TRBV11-2,TRBD2,TGTGCCAGCAGCTTAGAACTAGCGGCCTACAATGAGCAGTTCTTC,CASSLELAAYNEQFF
TRBJ2-7,-,TRBV6-5,-,TGTGCCAGCAGTTACGGCGGGGAACCCTACGAGCAGTACTTC,CASSYGGEPYEQYF
TRBJ2-3,-,TRBV30,TRBD2,TGTGCCTGGAATTCAGCGGGGGGGGGAGATACGCAGTATTTT,CAWNSAGGGDTQYF
TRBJ2-3,-,TRBV5-6,-,TGTGCCAGCAGCTTGGGTCCGGGAGGCACAGATACGCAGTATTTT,CASSLGPGGTDTQYF
TRBJ1-5,-,TRBV7-8,-,TGTGCCAGCAGATCAGGACCGGAGGGACTAAGCAATCAGCCCCAGCATTTT,CASRSGPEGLSNQPQHF
TRBJ1-1,once,TRBV9,TRBD1,TGTGCCAGCAGCGTAGGCGGCAGGGGGTACACTGAAGCTTTCTTT,CASSVGGRGYTEAFF
TRBJ2-1,-,TRBV7-7,TRBD1,TGTGCCAGCAGCTCAGGACAGGGCTATGAGCAGTTCTTC,CASSSGQGYEQFF
TRBJ2-1,once,TRBV6-5,TRBD1,TGTGCCAGCTCAGACTTAATGACAGGGAACGACTTCTTC,CASSDLMTGNDFF
TRBJ1-5,-,TRBV7-9,TRBD1,TGTGCCAGCAGCTTAACCGGGACAGCGCTCAATCAGCCCCAGCATTTT,CASSLTGTALNQPQHF
TRBJ1-5,-,TRBV6-4,TRBD1,TGTGCCAGCAGCTCAAAATCAGGGGGGCAGCCCCAGCATTTT,CASSSKSGGQPQHF
TRBJ1-1,-,TRBV7-3,-,TGTGCCAGCAGCTTAACCGGGACAAGCACTGAAGCTTTCTTT,CASSLTGTSTEAFF